Listed below are T cell receptor beta chains from one sample, sequenced in a study of shared clonotypes between healthy human individuals. Profiled with immunoSEQ multiplex PCR; TCRdb holds only in-frame clones, not every one. The repertoire has about 490,000 clones, about 82% of them found once; the top ten carry 10% to 15%. The sample comprised PBMCs. The receptors derive from a woman in her forties in good health. Some clones in this sample may be carry-over from other donors' samples. Both conserved end residues are part of each CDR3. The D gene is left open where the match is weak. Only part of the rows carry a size: once, few, many, or a class if the clone is expanded.

CDR3 length	J gene	D gene	V gene	clone size	CDR3 DNA	CDR3 protein
15	TRBJ2-7	-	TRBV7-2	-	TGTGCCAGCAGCTCCCAGACGGGACTCCAATACGAGCAGTACTTC	CASSSQTGLQYEQYF
15	TRBJ2-1	-	TRBV7-3	once	TGTGCCAGCAGCTTATCGCCGAGAGACGTCAATGAGCAGTTCTTC	CASSLSPRDVNEQFF
15	TRBJ1-2	TRBD1	TRBV28	few	TGTGCCAGCAGTGAGACAGGGGGATGGGACTATGGCTACACCTTC	CASSETGGWDYGYTF
13	TRBJ1-1	-	TRBV30	-	TGTGCCTGGAGTGTATCCATGAACACTGAAGCTTTCTTT	CAWSVSMNTEAFF
15	TRBJ2-7	TRBD2	TRBV7-2	-	TGTGCCAGCAGCCCTCGGGGACTAGCGAGCGGAGAGCAGTACTTC	CASSPRGLASGEQYF
14	TRBJ2-7	-	TRBV10-2	-	TGCGCCAGCAGCCGGGACGGCGTCTCCTACGAGCAGTACTTC	CASSRDGVSYEQYF
11	TRBJ2-5	-	TRBV30	-	TGTGCCTGGAGTGTTGGGGAGACCCAGTACTTC	CAWSVGETQYF
13	TRBJ2-1	-	TRBV7-2	-	TGTGCCAGCAGCTTAGGCCCTAGCAATGAGCAGTTCTTC	CASSLGPSNEQFF
18	TRBJ2-4	TRBD1	TRBV28	few	TGTGCCAGCAGCCCGGGGCCCCGACAGGGGGCGGCCAAAAACATTCAGTACTTC	CASSPGPRQGAAKNIQYF
13	TRBJ2-1	-	TRBV5-6	-	TGTGCCAGCAGCTTGGCCCAGAACAATGAGCAGTTCTTC	CASSLAQNNEQFF
17	TRBJ1-2	TRBD1	TRBV27	-	TGTGCCAGCAGCCCGGGACAGAAATTGGGGGGTAACTATGGCTACACCTTC	CASSPGQKLGGNYGYTF
16	TRBJ1-1	TRBD1	TRBV5-1	-	TGCGCCAGCAGCCCTCCGGGACAGGGGCCAGGGACTGAAGCTTTCTTT	CASSPPGQGPGTEAFF
15	TRBJ1-1	-	TRBV7-9	-	TGTGCCAGCAGCTTAGTTCAGGGGATGAACACTGAAGCTTTCTTT	CASSLVQGMNTEAFF
17	TRBJ1-5	-	TRBV10-1	few	TGCGCCAGCAGTGAGTCAGGCAGGATCTATAGCAATCAGCCCCAGCATTTT	CASSESGRIYSNQPQHF
16	TRBJ1-2	TRBD1	TRBV11-3	once	TGTGCCAGCAGCCAAGACAGGGTTTTGGTCCACTACGGCTACACCTTC	CASSQDRVLVHYGYTF
12	TRBJ2-5	TRBD1	TRBV10-3	-	TGTGCCATCAGTGGACAGGGTGAGACCCAGTACTTC	CAISGQGETQYF
17	TRBJ2-7	TRBD2	TRBV18	-	TGTGCCAGCTCACCGCGCGCTCCGGGACTAGCGGGAACCGAGCAGTACTTC	CASSPRAPGLAGTEQYF
14	TRBJ1-2	-	TRBV19	-	TGTGCCAGTAGTTTAGGACAGAGGCGGGATGGCTACACCTTC	CASSLGQRRDGYTF